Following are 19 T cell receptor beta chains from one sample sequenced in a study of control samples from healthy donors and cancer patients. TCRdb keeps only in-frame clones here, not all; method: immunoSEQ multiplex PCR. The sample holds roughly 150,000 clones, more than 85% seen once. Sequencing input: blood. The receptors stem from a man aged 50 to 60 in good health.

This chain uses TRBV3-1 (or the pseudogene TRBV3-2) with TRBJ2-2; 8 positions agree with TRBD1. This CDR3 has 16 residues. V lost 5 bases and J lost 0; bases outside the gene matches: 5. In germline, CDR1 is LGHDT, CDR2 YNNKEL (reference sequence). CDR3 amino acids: CASSYRTGSNTGELFF. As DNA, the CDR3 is TGTGCCAGCAGCTACCGGACAGGGTCGAACACCGGGGAGCTGTTTTTT.

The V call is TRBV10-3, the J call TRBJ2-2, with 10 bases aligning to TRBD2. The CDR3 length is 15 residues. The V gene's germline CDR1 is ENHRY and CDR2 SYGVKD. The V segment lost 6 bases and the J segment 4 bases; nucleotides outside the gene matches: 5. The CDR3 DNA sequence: TGTGCCATCAGAGGGACTAGCGCGGGCACCGGGGAGCTGTTTTTT. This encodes CAIRGTSAGTGELFF.

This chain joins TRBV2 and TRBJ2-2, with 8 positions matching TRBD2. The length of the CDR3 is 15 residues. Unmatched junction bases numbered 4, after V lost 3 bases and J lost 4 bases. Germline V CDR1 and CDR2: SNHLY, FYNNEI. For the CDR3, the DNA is TGTGCCAGCAGTGAGTCGGGGGGGTTCACCGGGGAGCTGTTTTTT. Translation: CASSESGGFTGELFF. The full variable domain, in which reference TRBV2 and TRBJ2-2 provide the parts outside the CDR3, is EPEVTQTPSHQVTQMGQEVILRCVPISNHLYFYWYRQILGQKVEFLVSFYNNEISEKSEIFDDQFSVERPDGSNFTLKIRSTKLEDSAMYFCASSESGGFTGELFFGEGSRLTVL.

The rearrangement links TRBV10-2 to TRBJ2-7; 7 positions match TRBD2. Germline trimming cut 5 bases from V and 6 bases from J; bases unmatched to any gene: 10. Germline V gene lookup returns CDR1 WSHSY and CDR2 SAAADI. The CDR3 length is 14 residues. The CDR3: CASSSAGARGEQYF. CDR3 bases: TGCGCCAGCAGTTCGGCGGGAGCGCGAGGCGAGCAGTACTTC.

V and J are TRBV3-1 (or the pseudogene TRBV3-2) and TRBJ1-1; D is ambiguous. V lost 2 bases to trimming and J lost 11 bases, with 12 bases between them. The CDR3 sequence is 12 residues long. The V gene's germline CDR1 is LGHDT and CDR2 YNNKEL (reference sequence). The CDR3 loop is CASSQRTGEAFF. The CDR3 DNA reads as TGTGCCAGCAGCCAACGGACCGGTGAGGCTTTCTTT.

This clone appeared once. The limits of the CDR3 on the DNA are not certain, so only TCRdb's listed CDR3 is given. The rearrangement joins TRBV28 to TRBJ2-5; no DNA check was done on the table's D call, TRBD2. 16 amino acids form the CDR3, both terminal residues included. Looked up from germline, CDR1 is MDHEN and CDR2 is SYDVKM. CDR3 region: CASSSSGAGDQETQYF.

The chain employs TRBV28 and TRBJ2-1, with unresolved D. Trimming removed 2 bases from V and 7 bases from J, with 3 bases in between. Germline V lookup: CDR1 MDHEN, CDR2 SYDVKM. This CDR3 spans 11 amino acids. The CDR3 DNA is TGTGCCAGCAGTTTAGCGAATGAGCAGTTCTTC. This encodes CASSLANEQFF.

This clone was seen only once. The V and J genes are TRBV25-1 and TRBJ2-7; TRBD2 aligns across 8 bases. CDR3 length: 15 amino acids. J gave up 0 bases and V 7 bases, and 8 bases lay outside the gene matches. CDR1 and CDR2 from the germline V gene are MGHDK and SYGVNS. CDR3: CASKLAGSSSYEQYF. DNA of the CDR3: TGTGCCAGCAAGTTAGCGGGGTCGAGCTCCTACGAGCAGTACTTC.

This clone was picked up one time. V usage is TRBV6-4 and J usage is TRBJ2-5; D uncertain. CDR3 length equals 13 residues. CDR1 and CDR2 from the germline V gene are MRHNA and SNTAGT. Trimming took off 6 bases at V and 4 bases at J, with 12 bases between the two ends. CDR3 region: CASSSRWGETQYF. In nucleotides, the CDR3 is TGTGCCAGCAGCTCTAGGTGGGGAGAGACCCAGTACTTC.

The chain's CDR3 is CASSIDLAGGADTQYF. CDR3 in DNA: TGTGCCAGTAGTATAGATCTCGCAGGGGGCGCAGATACGCAGTATTTT. This chain links TRBV19 with TRBJ2-3; 8 nucleotides align to TRBD1. The trim removed 0 bases at V and 4 bases at J, leaving 6 bases unmatched. The CDR3 contains 16 residues. CDR1 and CDR2 from the germline V gene are LNHDA and SQIVND (reference sequence).

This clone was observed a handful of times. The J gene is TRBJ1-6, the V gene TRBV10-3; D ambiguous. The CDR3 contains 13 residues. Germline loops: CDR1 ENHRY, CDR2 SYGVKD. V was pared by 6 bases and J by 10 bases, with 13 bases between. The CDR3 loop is CAIRREGRSPLHF. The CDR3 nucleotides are TGTGCCATCAGGAGGGAGGGAAGGTCACCCCTCCACTTT.

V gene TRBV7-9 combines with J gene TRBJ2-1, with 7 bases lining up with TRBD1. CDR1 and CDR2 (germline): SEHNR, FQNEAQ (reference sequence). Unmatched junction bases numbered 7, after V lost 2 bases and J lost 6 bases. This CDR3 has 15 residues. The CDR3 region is CASSLPRRTGNEQFF. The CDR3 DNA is TGTGCCAGCAGCTTACCGCGGCGGACAGGCAATGAGCAGTTCTTC.

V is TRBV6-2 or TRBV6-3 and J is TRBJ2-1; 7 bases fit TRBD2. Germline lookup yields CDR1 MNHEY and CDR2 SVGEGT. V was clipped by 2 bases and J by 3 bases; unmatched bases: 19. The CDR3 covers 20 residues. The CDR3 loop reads CASSYPERAGVASVYNEQFF. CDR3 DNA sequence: TGTGCCAGCAGTTACCCGGAAAGGGCGGGAGTCGCCTCTGTCTACAATGAGCAGTTCTTC.

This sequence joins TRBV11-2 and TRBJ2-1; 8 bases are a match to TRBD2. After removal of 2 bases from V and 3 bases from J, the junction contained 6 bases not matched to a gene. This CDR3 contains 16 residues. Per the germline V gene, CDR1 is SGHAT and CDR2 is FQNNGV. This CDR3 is CASSLLSGSVYNEQFF. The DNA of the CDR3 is TGTGCCAGCAGCTTATTAAGCGGGAGTGTCTACAATGAGCAGTTCTTC.

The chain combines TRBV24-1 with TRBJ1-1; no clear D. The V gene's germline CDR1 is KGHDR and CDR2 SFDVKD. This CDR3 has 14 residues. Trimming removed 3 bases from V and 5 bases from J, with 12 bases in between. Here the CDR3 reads CATSDGVGRTEAFF. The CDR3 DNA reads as TGTGCCACCAGTGATGGTGTTGGACGGACTGAAGCTTTCTTT.

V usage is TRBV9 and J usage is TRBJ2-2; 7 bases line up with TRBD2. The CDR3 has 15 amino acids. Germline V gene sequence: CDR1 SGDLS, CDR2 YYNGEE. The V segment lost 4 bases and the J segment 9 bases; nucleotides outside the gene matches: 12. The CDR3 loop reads CASSSRTSSSRELFF. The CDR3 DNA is TGTGCCAGCAGCTCGAGGACTAGTAGTAGCCGGGAGCTGTTTTTT.

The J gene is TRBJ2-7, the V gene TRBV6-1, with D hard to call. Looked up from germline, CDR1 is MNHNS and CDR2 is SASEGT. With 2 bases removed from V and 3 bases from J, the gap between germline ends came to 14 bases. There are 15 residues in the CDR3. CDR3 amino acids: CASSERPGLDYEQYF. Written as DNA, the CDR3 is TGTGCCAGCAGTGAAAGGCCAGGTTTGGACTACGAGCAGTACTTC.

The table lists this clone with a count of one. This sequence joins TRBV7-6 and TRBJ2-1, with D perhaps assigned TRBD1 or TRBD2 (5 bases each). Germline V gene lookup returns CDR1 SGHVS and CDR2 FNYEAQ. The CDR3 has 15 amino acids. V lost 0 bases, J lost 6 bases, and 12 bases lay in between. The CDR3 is CASSLAAGSGNEQFF. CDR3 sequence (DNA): TGTGCCAGCAGCTTAGCGGCAGGGAGTGGCAATGAGCAGTTCTTC.

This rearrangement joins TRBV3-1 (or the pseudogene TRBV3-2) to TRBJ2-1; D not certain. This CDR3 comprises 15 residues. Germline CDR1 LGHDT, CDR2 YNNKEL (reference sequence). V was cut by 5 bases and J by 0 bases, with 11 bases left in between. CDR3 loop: CASSERWSSYNEQFF. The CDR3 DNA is TGTGCCAGCAGCGAGCGTTGGAGCTCCTACAATGAGCAGTTCTTC.